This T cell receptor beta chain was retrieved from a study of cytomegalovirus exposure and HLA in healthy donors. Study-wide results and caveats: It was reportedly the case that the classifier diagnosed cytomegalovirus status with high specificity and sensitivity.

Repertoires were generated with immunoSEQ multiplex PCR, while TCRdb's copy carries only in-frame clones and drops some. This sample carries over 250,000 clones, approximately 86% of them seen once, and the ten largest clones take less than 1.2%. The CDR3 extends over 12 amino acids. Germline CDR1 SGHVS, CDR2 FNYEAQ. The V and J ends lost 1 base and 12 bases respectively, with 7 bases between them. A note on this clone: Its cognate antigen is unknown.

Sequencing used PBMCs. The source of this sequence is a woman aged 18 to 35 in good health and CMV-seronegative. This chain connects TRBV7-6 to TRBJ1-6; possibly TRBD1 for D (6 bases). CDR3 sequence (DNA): TGTGCCAGCAGCTTAGGAGGGGGACCCCTCCACTTT. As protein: CASSLGGGPLHF.